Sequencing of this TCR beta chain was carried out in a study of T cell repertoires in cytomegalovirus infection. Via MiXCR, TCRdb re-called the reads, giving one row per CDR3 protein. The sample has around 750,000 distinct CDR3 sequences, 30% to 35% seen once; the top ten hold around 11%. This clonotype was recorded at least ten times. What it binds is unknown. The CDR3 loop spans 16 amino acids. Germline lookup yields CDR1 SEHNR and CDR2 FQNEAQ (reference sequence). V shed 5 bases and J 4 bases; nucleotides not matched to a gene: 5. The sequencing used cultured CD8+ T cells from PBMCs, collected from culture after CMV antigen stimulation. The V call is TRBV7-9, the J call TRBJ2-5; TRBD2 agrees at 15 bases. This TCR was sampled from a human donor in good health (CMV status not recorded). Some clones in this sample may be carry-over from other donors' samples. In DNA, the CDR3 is TGTGCCAGCAGCCCCCGGACTAGCGGGGGGGCAGAGACCCAGTACTTC. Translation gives CASSPRTSGGAETQYF.